These 30 T cell receptor beta chains came from one sample sequenced in a study of Graves' ophthalmopathy and Graves' hyperthyroidism. RNA transcripts were the source from which TCR beta CDR3 regions were amplified. RT-PCR with HTBI primers came first, then second-round multiplex PCR. Each CDR3 protein is one row after TCRdb ran MiXCR on the multiplex PCR reads. Here the sample spans around 600,000 distinct CDR3 sequences, about 38% being singletons. The sequencing input was peripheral blood. These receptors were obtained from an adult man with Graves' ophthalmopathy.

This clonotype was seen a handful of times. The chain recombines TRBV4-1 with TRBJ1-1; tentatively, D is TRBD1 (5 bases). The CDR3 runs 15 residues. V lost 3 bases, J lost 6 bases, and 17 bases lay in between. Germline CDR1 reads MGHRA; CDR2 reads YSYEKL. The CDR3 is CASSQGWGVGAEAFF. In nucleotides, the CDR3 is TGCGCCAGCAGCCAGGGGTGGGGGGTTGGGGCTGAAGCTTTCTTT.

This clonotype was observed at least ten times. The J gene is TRBJ1-1, the V gene TRBV29-1; D perhaps matches TRBD1 (5 bases). The CDR3 is 13 amino acids. The germline V gene encodes CDR1 SQVTM and CDR2 ANQGSEA. Trimming left V 3 bases short and J 5 bases short, with 13 bases between. DNA of the CDR3: TGCAGCGTTGACTCGGGGGTCCTAACTGAAGCTTTCTTT. Translated: CSVDSGVLTEAFF.

The CDR3 DNA reads TGTGCCAGCAGCTGGGGGGGGGCTAATGAGCAGTTCTTC. This codes for CASSWGGANEQFF. The V and J genes are TRBV7-3 and TRBJ2-7, with D possibly being TRBD2 (7 bases). The J call may be in error: the DNA end matches TRBJ2-1 better. The length of the CDR3 is 13 residues. Germline lookup yields CDR1 SGHTA and CDR2 FQGTGA.

This sequence joins TRBV12-3 or TRBV12-4 and TRBJ2-5; D gene ambiguous. Deletions cut 7 bases from V and 5 bases from J, with 17 bases between. This CDR3 has 14 residues. The DNA of the CDR3 is TGTGCCAGCACCATGGACGTCCCTAGGGAGACCCAGTACTTC. This translates into CASTMDVPRETQYF.

The chain employs TRBV10-3 and TRBJ1-1, with no clear D. V lost 10 bases to trimming and J lost 1 base, with 10 bases between them. This CDR3 spans 12 amino acids. Per germline, CDR1 ENHRY and CDR2 SYGVKD. The CDR3 DNA is TGTGCCACCAAGGTTGCGAACACTGAAGCTTTCTTT. As protein: CATKVANTEAFF.

This sequence joins TRBV12-3 or TRBV12-4 and TRBJ2-7, with D maybe TRBD2 (6 bases). This CDR3 contains 14 residues. Trimming left V 3 bases short and J 4 bases short, with 13 bases between. The CDR3 loop is CASSFAGIGYEQYF. The CDR3 region has the DNA TGTGCCAGCAGTTTCGCGGGAATTGGTTACGAGCAGTACTTC.

The rearrangement uses TRBV7-4 and TRBJ2-7; 7 bases are shared with TRBD1. The junction had 11 bases not matched to a gene; V was cut back by 5 bases and J by 4 bases. The CDR3 loop spans 15 amino acids. Germline lookup yields CDR1 SGHVT and CDR2 SQSDAQ. The CDR3 loop reads CASSQFRDSEYEQYF. DNA of the CDR3: TGTGCCAGCAGCCAATTCCGGGACAGTGAGTACGAGCAGTACTTC.

The chain couples TRBV12-3 or TRBV12-4 to TRBJ1-3; D is ambiguous. The CDR3 runs 17 residues. Trimming pared 4 bases from V and 0 bases from J, leaving 16 bases between. CDR3 residues: CASSYSLGRHSGNTIYF. In nucleotides, the CDR3 is TGTGCCAGCAGTTATAGTTTAGGACGGCACTCTGGAAACACCATATATTTT.

This clonotype was counted at least ten times. This chain connects TRBV10-2 to TRBJ1-1; tentatively, D is TRBD1 (6 bases). In germline, CDR1 is WSHSY, CDR2 SAAADI. CDR3 length: 13 residues. Trimming removed 4 bases from V and 8 bases from J, with 14 bases in between. As DNA, the CDR3 is TGCGCCAGCAGTGGGGACACCTACTTCGAAGCTTTCTTT. Protein sequence: CASSGDTYFEAFF.

At least ten counts were recorded for this clonotype. The chain is built from TRBV20-1 and TRBJ1-5; D is uncertain. This CDR3 comprises 16 residues. V was pared by 1 base and J by 0 bases, with 13 bases between. The germline V gene encodes CDR1 DFQATT and CDR2 SNEGSKA (reference sequence). CDR3: CSARAGLGSSNQPQHF. CDR3 nucleotides: TGCAGTGCTAGAGCTGGGTTAGGGTCTAGCAATCAGCCCCAGCATTTT.

This clonotype was picked up many times. This chain uses TRBV2 with TRBJ1-1, with D perhaps TRBD1 (6 bases). The germline V gene has CDR1 SNHLY and CDR2 FYNNEI. CDR3 length: 17 amino acids. Between the trimmed V and J ends, which lost 2 bases and 1 base, there was a span of 17 bases. Written as DNA, the CDR3 is TGTGCCAGCAGTGAAAAGTTATGGGGGGCGGGGAACACTGAAGCTTTCTTT. It encodes CASSEKLWGAGNTEAFF.

The chain recombines TRBV5-6 with TRBJ1-4; possible D gene TRBD1, 6 bases. The V gene's germline CDR1 is SGHDT and CDR2 YYEEEE. The CDR3 spans 16 residues. V was pared by 4 bases and J by 10 bases, with 23 bases between. Written as DNA, the CDR3 is TGTGCCAGCAGCCTCCTCCGGGACAATCACCTGGGAAAACTGTTTTTT. Its protein is CASSLLRDNHLGKLFF.

In this sample, this clonotype turned up a few times. The V call is TRBV6-1, the J call TRBJ2-5, with 7 positions matching TRBD1. V gave up 3 bases and J gave up 2 bases; unmatched junction bases: 6. Germline V CDR1 and CDR2: MNHNS, SASEGT. This CDR3 comprises 15 residues. CDR3 nucleotides: TGTGCCAGCAGTGACCAGACAGGGATGCAAGAGACCCAGTACTTC. Amino acid sequence: CASSDQTGMQETQYF.

This clonotype is a singleton in its sample. J is TRBJ2-7 and V is TRBV5-1, with TRBD2 identical over 8 bases. Per the germline V gene, CDR1 is SGHRS and CDR2 is YFSETQ. The CDR3 totals 16 residues. J lost 1 base, V lost 4 bases, and 10 bases had no gene match. CDR3 DNA: TGCGCCAGCAGCATGGACCCACTAGCGGAATCCTACGAGCAGTACTTC. The encoded protein is CASSMDPLAESYEQYF.

This clonotype was seen at least ten times. The V call is TRBV10-3, the J call TRBJ2-7; no definite D call. The length of the CDR3 is 11 residues. The germline gives CDR1 ENHRY, CDR2 SYGVKD. Trimming took off 3 bases at V and 4 bases at J, with 4 bases between the two ends. The CDR3 DNA reads as TGTGCCATCAGTGAAACTTACGAGCAGTACTTC. Translating gives CAISETYEQYF.

A note on this clonotype: A read error may account for a junction end that differs from germline. V usage is TRBV5-5 and J usage is TRBJ1-6, with 11 bases that match TRBD1. From germline, CDR1 is SGHKS and CDR2 YYEKEE (reference sequence). This CDR3 has 18 residues. The CDR3 nucleotides are TGCGCCAGCAGCCAAGCAGCGGACAGGGGGCTACATAATTCACCCCTCCACTTT. It specifies CASSQAADRGLHNSPLHF.

The table lists this clonotype with many counts. This rearrangement joins TRBV7-3 to TRBJ2-6; possibly TRBD2 for D (6 bases). The CDR3 totals 16 residues. Trimming removed 1 base at V and 2 bases at J, with 9 bases between. Germline assignment: CDR1 SGHTA and CDR2 FQGTGA. CDR3 nucleotides: TGTGCCAGCAGCTTAATTGGGGGGACTGGGGCCAACGTCCTGACTTTC. This gives the protein CASSLIGGTGANVLTF.

This rearrangement joins TRBV7-6 to TRBJ2-5; 14 nucleotides match TRBD2. Trimming removed 5 bases from V and 5 bases from J; junction bases left unmatched: 7. The CDR3 is made up of 16 amino acids. CDR1 is SGHVS, CDR2 FNYEAQ, per germline. CDR3 loop: CASSEGTSGSWETQYF. The CDR3 region has the DNA TGTGCCAGCAGCGAAGGGACTAGCGGGAGTTGGGAGACCCAGTACTTC.

The chain recombines TRBV9 with TRBJ1-2; no firm D call. CDR3 size: 13 residues. Trimming shortened V by 7 bases and J by 9 bases, and 19 bases separated the two germline ends. Germline lookup yields CDR1 SGDLS and CDR2 YYNGEE. Written as DNA, the CDR3 is TGTGCCAGCTCACCCGACACGCGTGATAGCTACACCTTC. Translated: CASSPDTRDSYTF.

Details on this clonotype: Its ends do not fully match the called genes, so a read error is possible. The chain joins TRBV7-9 to TRBJ1-4, with unresolved D. CDR3 length: 15 amino acids. Germline V gives CDR1 SEHNR, CDR2 FQNEAQ (reference sequence). CDR3 nucleotides: TGCGCCAGCAGCCAAGATGCTGATTATAATGAAAAACTGTTTTTT. Amino acids: CASSQDADYNEKLFF.

This clonotype was detected a few times. The genes are TRBV7-3 and TRBJ1-1; D call uncertain. The V end lost 3 bases, the J end lost 3 bases, and 11 bases lay between the germline ends. CDR3 length equals 14 residues. The germline gives CDR1 SGHTA, CDR2 FQGTGA. The CDR3 region is CASSLVGGHTEAFF. For the CDR3, the DNA is TGTGCCAGCAGCTTGGTGGGAGGGCACACTGAAGCTTTCTTT.

The sample holds many counts of this clonotype. The V gene is TRBV12-3 or TRBV12-4, the J gene TRBJ1-5; D possibly corresponds to TRBD1 (6 bases). Trimming shortened V by 0 bases and J by 2 bases, and 11 bases separated the two germline ends. The CDR3 is 16 amino acids. CDR3 residues: CASSLARDKGNQPQHF. CDR3 in DNA: TGTGCCAGCAGTTTAGCGCGGGACAAAGGCAATCAGCCCCAGCATTTT.

This sequence joins TRBV7-8 and TRBJ1-4; 9 positions match TRBD1. CDR1 is SGHVS and CDR2 is FQNEAQ in the germline V gene. The CDR3 extends over 15 amino acids. The J segment lost 7 bases and the V segment lost 1 base, leaving 4 bases of the junction unmatched. The CDR3 here is CASSLDRGRGEKLFF. DNA for the CDR3: TGTGCCAGCAGCTTAGACAGGGGGCGGGGTGAAAAACTGTTTTTT.

This clonotype was counted at least ten times. This chain links TRBV5-5 with TRBJ1-5; no clear D. Trimming removed 3 bases from V and 6 bases from J, with 13 bases in between. In germline, CDR1 is SGHKS, CDR2 YYEKEE (reference sequence). The CDR3 totals 14 residues. The CDR3 sequence: CASSSDSDGQPQHF. In DNA form, the CDR3 reads TGTGCCAGCAGCTCGGACTCGGATGGTCAGCCCCAGCATTTT.

Comments on this clonotype: At one of its ends the junction is not consistent with the germline gene, which may arise from a read error. The V gene is TRBV10-3, the J gene TRBJ1-5, with D possibly matching TRBD1 (5 bases). Germline V gene data show CDR1 as ENHRY and CDR2 as SYGVKD. This CDR3 has 16 amino acids. The CDR3, as DNA: TGTGCCAGCAGTTACGGCCAGGGTTATAGCAATCAGCCCCAGCATTTT. This sequence encodes CASSYGQGYSNQPQHF.

With respect to this clonotype: At one end, the junction sequence differs from germline, possibly due to a read error. J is TRBJ2-5 and V is TRBV7-9, with D possibly matching TRBD1 (6 bases). Germline V gene sequence: CDR1 SEHNR, CDR2 FQNEAQ (reference sequence). CDR3 length: 15 amino acids. CDR3 sequence: CASSQTTGLETPRHF. The DNA of the CDR3 is TGTGCCAGCAGCCAAACGACAGGATTAGAGACCCCAAGGCACTTC.

This clonotype was detected a few times. The chain links TRBV6-1 to TRBJ1-4, with a weak D call TRBD1 (6 bases). Germline CDR1 is MNHNS and CDR2 is SASEGT. V lost 8 bases to trimming and J lost 6 bases, with 13 bases between them. The CDR3 is 13 amino acids. The CDR3, as DNA: TGTGCCAGCCTGAGGGGGGAGGATGAAAAACTGTTTTTT. Its protein product is CASLRGEDEKLFF.

This clonotype appeared many times. The chain has TRBV10-3 and TRBJ1-6, with 7 bases matching TRBD1. CDR1 and CDR2 from the germline V gene are ENHRY and SYGVKD. Trimming took 2 bases from V and 8 from J; bases not matched to a gene: 6. CDR3 length equals 15 residues. CDR3 protein: CAISERQGSDSPLHF. The CDR3 DNA sequence: TGTGCCATCAGTGAGCGACAGGGTTCTGATTCACCCCTCCACTTT.

This clonotype was found many times. The chain employs TRBV2 and TRBJ1-2; D is perhaps TRBD1 (5 bases). V was cut by 5 bases and J by 8 bases, with 15 bases left in between. The V gene's germline CDR1 is SNHLY and CDR2 FYNNEI. This CDR3 is 13 amino acids long. CDR3 residues: CASSFSGDRGYTF. DNA of the CDR3: TGTGCCAGCAGTTTTTCGGGGGATCGGGGCTACACCTTC.

The chain has TRBV5-4 and TRBJ1-1; D is perhaps TRBD1 (6 bases). V was trimmed by 2 bases and J by 6 bases, leaving 17 bases between them. Germline V gene data show CDR1 as SGHNT and CDR2 as YYREEE (reference sequence). CDR3 length equals 15 residues. CDR3 in DNA: TGTGCCAGCAGCTTAAGGGGGGGGAGACAGGCTGAAGCTTTCTTT. This translates into CASSLRGGRQAEAFF. Full variable domain (rest looked up from reference TRBV5-4 and TRBJ1-1): ETGVTQSPTHLIKTRGQQVTLRCSSQSGHNTVSWYQQALGQGPQFIFQYYREEENGRGNFPPRFSGLQFPNYSSELNVNALELDDSALYLCASSLRGGRQAEAFFGQGTRLTVV.